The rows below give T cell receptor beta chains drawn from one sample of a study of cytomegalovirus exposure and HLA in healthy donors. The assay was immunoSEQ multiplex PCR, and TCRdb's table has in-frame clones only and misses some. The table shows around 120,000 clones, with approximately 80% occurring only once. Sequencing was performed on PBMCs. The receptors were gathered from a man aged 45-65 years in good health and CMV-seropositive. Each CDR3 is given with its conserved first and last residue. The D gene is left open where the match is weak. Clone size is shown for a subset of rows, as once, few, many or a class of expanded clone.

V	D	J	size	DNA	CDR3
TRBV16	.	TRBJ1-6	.	TGTGCCAGCACCGAGGGGGAGGGAGTCTCACCCCTCCACTTT	CASTEGEGVSPLHF
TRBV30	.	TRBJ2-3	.	TGTGCCTGGAGTGCGACAGGCGGAGATACGCAGTATTTT	CAWSATGGDTQYF
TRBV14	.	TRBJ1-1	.	TGTGCCAGCAGCCAAGCCGGAGCCCATGAAGCTTTCTTT	CASSQAGAHEAFF
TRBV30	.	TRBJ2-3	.	TGTGCCTGGAGTGTGGCGGCTCGCACAGATACGCAGTATTTT	CAWSVAARTDTQYF
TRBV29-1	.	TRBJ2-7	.	TGCAGCGTTGCGAAGTGGACAGGGACTAACGAGCAGTACTTC	CSVAKWTGTNEQYF
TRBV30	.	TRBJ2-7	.	TGTGCCTGGAGTGTACGGAGGGACGAGCAGTACTTC	CAWSVRRDEQYF
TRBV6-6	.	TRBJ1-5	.	TGTGCCAGCAGCAGAGACAGCCGCAATCAGCCCCAGCATTTT	CASSRDSRNQPQHF
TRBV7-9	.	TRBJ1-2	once	TGTGCCAGCAGCTTCCAGGGGAACTATGGCTACACCTTC	CASSFQGNYGYTF
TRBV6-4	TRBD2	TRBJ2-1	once	TGTGCCAGCAGTGAGCGGGGGTCCTACAATGAGCAGTTCTTC	CASSERGSYNEQFF
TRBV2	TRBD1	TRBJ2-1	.	TGTGCCAGCAGTGGAGAGACAGGGGGCAATGAGCAGTTCTTC	CASSGETGGNEQFF
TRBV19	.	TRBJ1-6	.	TGTGCCAGTAGGACACGTCCCAACAATTCACCCCTCCACTTT	CASRTRPNNSPLHF
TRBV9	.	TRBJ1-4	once	TGTGCCAGCAGCGTACGGGGGGATCCAACTAATGAAAAACTGTTTTTT	CASSVRGDPTNEKLFF
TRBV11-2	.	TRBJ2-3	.	TGTGCCAGCAGCTTCGCAGGGATCACAGATACGCAGTATTTT	CASSFAGITDTQYF
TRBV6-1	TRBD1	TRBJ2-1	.	TGTGCCAGCAGTGAAATAACCCCGACAGGGGGCGCGGGGAGATACAATGAGCAGTTCTTC	CASSEITPTGGAGRYNEQFF
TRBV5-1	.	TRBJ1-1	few	TGCGCCAGCAGCCTCCCGAACACTGAAGCTTTCTTT	CASSLPNTEAFF
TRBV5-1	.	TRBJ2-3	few	TGCGCCAGCAGTTTGAGAGCGGACACAGATACGCAGTATTTT	CASSLRADTDTQYF
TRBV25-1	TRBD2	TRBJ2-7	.	TGTGCCAGCAGTGCACACGAAGGACTAGCGGGAGGGAACTACGAGCAGTACTTC	CASSAHEGLAGGNYEQYF
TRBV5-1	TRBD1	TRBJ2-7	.	TGCGCCAGCAGCCAACGGGACAGGGGGCTTGAGGAGCAGTACTTC	CASSQRDRGLEEQYF
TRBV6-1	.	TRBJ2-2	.	TGTGCCAGCAGTGAATGGGGCCCCGGGGAGCTGTTTTTT	CASSEWGPGELFF
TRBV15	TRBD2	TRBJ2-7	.	TGTGCCACGGCCGCGGGACGGGAGGGCTACGAGCAGTACTTC	CATAAGREGYEQYF
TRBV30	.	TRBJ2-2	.	TGTGCCTGGAGTTCTCAGGAGAACACCGGGGAGCTGTTTTTT	CAWSSQENTGELFF
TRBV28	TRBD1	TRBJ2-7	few	TGTGCCAGCAGTCCACGGGGGACAGGGGCCTACGAGCAGTACTTC	CASSPRGTGAYEQYF